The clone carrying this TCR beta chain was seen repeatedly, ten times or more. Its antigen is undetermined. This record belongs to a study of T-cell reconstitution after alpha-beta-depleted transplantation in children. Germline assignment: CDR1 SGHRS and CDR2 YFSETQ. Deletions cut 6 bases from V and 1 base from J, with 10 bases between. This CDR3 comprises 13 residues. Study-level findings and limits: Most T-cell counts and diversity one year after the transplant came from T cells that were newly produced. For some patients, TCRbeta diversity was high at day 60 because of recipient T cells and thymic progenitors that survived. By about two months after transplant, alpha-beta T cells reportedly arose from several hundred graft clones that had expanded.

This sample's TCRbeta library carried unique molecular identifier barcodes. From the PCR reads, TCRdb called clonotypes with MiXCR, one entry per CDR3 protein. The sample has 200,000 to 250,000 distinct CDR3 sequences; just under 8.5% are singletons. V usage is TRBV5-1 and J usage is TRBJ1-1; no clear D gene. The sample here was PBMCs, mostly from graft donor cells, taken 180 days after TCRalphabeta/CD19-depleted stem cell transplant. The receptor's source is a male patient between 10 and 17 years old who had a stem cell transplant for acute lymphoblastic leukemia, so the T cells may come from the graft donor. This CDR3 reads CASMGYPNTEAFF. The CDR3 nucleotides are TGCGCCAGCATGGGATACCCGAACACTGAAGCTTTCTTT.